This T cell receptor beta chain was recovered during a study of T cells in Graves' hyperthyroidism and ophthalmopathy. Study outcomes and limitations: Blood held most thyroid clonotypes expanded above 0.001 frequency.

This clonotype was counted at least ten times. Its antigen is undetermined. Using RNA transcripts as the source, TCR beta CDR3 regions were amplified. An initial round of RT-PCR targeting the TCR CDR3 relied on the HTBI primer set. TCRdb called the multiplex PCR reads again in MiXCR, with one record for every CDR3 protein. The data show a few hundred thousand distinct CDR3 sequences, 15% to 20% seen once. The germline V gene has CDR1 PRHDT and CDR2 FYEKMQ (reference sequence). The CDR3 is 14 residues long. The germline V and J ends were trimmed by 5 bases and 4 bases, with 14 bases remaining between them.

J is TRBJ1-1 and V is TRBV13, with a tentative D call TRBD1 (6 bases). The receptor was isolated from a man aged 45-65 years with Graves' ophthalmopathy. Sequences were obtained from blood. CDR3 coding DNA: TGTGCCAGCAGCCAACAGGGTTCGGTCACTGAAGCTTTCTTT. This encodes CASSQQGSVTEAFF.